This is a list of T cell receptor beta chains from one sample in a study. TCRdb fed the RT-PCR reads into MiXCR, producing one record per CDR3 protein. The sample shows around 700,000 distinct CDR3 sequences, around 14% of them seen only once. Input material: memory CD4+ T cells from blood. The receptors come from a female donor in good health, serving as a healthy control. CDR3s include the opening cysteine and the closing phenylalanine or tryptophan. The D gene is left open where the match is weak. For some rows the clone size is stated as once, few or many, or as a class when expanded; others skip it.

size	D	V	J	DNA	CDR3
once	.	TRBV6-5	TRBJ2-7	TGTGCCAGCAGACCCGCAGGGGGGCAGGGCACCTACGAGCAGTACTTC	CASRPAGGQGTYEQYF
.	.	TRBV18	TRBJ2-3	TGTGCCAGCTCACCATACGTATCGGATACGCAGTATTTT	CASSPYVSDTQYF
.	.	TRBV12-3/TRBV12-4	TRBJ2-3	TGTGCCAGCAGCCTTAGAGTGACAGATACGCAGTATTTT	CASSLRVTDTQYF
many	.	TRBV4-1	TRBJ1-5	TGCGCCAGCAGCCAAGCGTTTTCGGGGGAATGGCCCCAGCATTTT	CASSQAFSGEWPQHF
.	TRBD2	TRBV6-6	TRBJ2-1	TGTGCCAGCATGGCTAGCGGGTCGGACAATGAGCAGTTCTTC	CASMASGSDNEQFF
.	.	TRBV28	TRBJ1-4	TGTGCCAGCAGTTTACAGGACCCGAATCGGGAACTGTTTTTT	CASSLQDPNRELFF
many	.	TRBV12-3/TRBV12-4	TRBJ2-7	TGTGCCAGCAGTTTTTTCGGGTCCTCCTACGAGCAGTACTTC	CASSFFGSSYEQYF
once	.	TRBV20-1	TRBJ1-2	TGCAGTGCTGGATTGCAGGGGAGTGACGGCTATGGCTACACCTTC	CSAGLQGSDGYGYTF
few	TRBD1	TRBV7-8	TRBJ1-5	TGTGCCAGCAGCTTAATGGGACAGGGGATAGGAGGCAATCAGCCCCAGCATTTT	CASSLMGQGIGGNQPQHF
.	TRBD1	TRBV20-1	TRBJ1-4	TGCAGTGCTAGAGGCGGGACAGGGATTCAAAAACTGTTTTTT	CSARGGTGIQKLFF
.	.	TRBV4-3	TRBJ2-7	TGCGCCAGCAGTCCCGACGGGGCGGACGAGCAGTACTTC	CASSPDGADEQYF
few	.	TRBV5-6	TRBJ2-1	TGTGCCAGCAGCTCCATTGGGCGGTTTTACAATGAGCAGTTCTTC	CASSSIGRFYNEQFF
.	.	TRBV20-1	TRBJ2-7	TGCAGTGCTAGAGATATAGGAACCACCTACGAGCAGTACTTC	CSARDIGTTYEQYF
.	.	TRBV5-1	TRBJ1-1	TGCGCCAGCAGCTTGGCCGAAAGCGTCCGGGTTGCTGAAGCTTTCTTT	CASSLAESVRVAEAFF
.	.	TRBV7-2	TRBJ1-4	TGTGCCAGCAGCTTAGAAAGAGAAAAACTGTTTTTT	CASSLEREKLFF
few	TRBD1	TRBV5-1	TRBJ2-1	TGCGCCAGCAGCGAGGGACAGGATATATCCTACAATGAGCAGTTCTTC	CASSEGQDISYNEQFF
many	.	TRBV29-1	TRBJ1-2	TGCAGCGTTGGTCAGGCCGTATATGGCTACACCTTC	CSVGQAVYGYTF
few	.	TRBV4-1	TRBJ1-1	TGCGCCAGCAGCCAACTCTGGCAAGATGGAACTGAAGCTTTCTTT	CASSQLWQDGTEAFF
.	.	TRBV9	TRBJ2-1	TGTGCCAGCAGCGTAGATCCTACTGCTCGGGATGAGCAGTTCTTC	CASSVDPTARDEQFF
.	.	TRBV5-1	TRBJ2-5	TGCGCCAGCAGCTTGGTGCAGGCCGGGGAGACCCAGTACTTC	CASSLVQAGETQYF
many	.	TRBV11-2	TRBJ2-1	TGTGCCAGCAGCTTAGGACCCTACTACAATGAGCAGTTCTTC	CASSLGPYYNEQFF
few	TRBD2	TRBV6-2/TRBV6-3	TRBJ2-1	TGTGCCAGCAGTTACTGGGCGGGAGGGCGCCATTACAATGAGCAGTTCTTC	CASSYWAGGRHYNEQFF
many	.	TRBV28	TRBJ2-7	TGTGCCAGCGGCTCTAGCGTTAACTACGAGCAGTACTTC	CASGSSVNYEQYF
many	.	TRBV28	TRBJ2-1	TGTGCCAGCCATAGCTCATTCCACAATGAGCAGTTCTTC	CASHSSFHNEQFF
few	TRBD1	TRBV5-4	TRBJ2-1	TGTGCCAGCAGCTTGGACGGGACAGGAATCAACAATGAGCAGTTCTTC	CASSLDGTGINNEQFF
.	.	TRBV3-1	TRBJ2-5	TGTGCCAGCAGTCGCCGGACTGTGGGGGAGACCCAGTACTTC	CASSRRTVGETQYF
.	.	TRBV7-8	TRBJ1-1	TGTGCCAGCAGCCCCCTTTTCACTGAAGCTTTCTTT	CASSPLFTEAFF
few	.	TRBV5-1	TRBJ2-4	TGCGCCAGCAGCCGTTCCGGGGACCTAAACATTCAGTACTTC	CASSRSGDLNIQYF
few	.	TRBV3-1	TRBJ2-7	TGTGCCAGCAGCATGAGGGGAACTTACGAGCAGTACTTC	CASSMRGTYEQYF
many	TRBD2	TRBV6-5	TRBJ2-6	TGTGCCAGCAGTTGGACTAGGGCTGGGGCCAACGTCCTGACTTTC	CASSWTRAGANVLTF
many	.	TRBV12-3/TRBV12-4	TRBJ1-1	TGTGCCAGCACCCTTGGCCCGGGGACTGAAGCTTTCTTT	CASTLGPGTEAFF
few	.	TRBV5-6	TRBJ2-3	TGTGCCAGCAGCTTATCATCTAGCGGCACAGATACGCAGTATTTT	CASSLSSSGTDTQYF
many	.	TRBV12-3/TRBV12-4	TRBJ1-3	TGTGCCAGCAGTTCCAGGGTGCGGTCTGGAAACACCATATATTTT	CASSSRVRSGNTIYF
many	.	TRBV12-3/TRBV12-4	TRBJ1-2	TGTGCCAGCAGGGAGGCGGGCTATGGCTACACCTTC	CASREAGYGYTF
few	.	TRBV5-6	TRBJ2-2	TGTGCCAGCAGCTTCCGATCGGTGGGGCCCGGGGAGCTGTTTTTT	CASSFRSVGPGELFF
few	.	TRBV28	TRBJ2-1	TGTGCCAGCAGTTTGGTAGCGCGATACAATGAGCAGTTCTTC	CASSLVARYNEQFF
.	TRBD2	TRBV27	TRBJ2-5	TGTGCCAGCAGCGGAGCGGGAGGGGGAGAGACCCAGTACTTC	CASSGAGGGETQYF
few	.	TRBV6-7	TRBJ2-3	TGTGCCAGCAGTTACTCGGGTGGCGGTCTCACCACAGATACGCAGTATTTT	CASSYSGGGLTTDTQYF
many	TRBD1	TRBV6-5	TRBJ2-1	TGTGCCAGCAGTGGACAGGGGATCAGCGTGGGTGAGCAGTTCTTC	CASSGQGISVGEQFF
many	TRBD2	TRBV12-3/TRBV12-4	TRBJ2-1	TGTGCCAGCAGTCATGGACTAGCGTTTAGCTCCTACAATGAGCAGTTCTTC	CASSHGLAFSSYNEQFF
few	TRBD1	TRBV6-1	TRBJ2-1	TGTGCCAGCATAGAGGGGGCAGCCTACAATGAGCAGTTCTTC	CASIEGAAYNEQFF
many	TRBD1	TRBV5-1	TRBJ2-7	TGTGCCAGCAGTTTGACAGGGGCTACCTACGAGCAGTACTTC	CASSLTGATYEQYF
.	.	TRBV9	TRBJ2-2	TGTGCCAGCAGCGCCATTCAAACGAACACCGGGGAGCTGTTTTTT	CASSAIQTNTGELFF
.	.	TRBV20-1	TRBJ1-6	TGCAGTGCTTACCATCGGGGTTCCTATAATTCACCCCTCCACTTT	CSAYHRGSYNSPLHF
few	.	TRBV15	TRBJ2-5	TGTGCCACCAGTATCAGGTTTTCAGAGACCCAGTACTTC	CATSIRFSETQYF
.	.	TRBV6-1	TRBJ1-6	TGTGCCAGCAGTGAATCTGGATACCGACCCCTCCACTTT	CASSESGYRPLHF
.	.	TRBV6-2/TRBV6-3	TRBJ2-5	TGTGCCAGCAGTTACCACCTTACATCGGGCCAAGAGACCCAGTACTTC	CASSYHLTSGQETQYF
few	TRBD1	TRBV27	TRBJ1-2	TGTGCCAGCAGTTTTTCTCTGGGACAGGTCGATGGCTACACCTTC	CASSFSLGQVDGYTF